The rows below give T cell receptor beta chains drawn from one sample of a study of blood T cell repertoires in COVID-19. Using immunoSEQ multiplex PCR, the repertoire was profiled, and TCRdb retains in-frame clones only, with some absent. The repertoire consists of hundreds of thousands of clones, with just under 90% occurring once and the leading ten covering around 0.85%. Sequencing was carried out using PBMCs or T cells enriched from blood (not recorded which). The receptors derive from a man between 50 and 59 years old who had been exposed to COVID-19. Each CDR3 is given with its conserved first and last residue. Clone sizes are given selectively: once, few, many, or a class where the clone is expanded.

CASSIAAGGSDTQYF	few	TRBV19	TRBJ2-3
CASSLGQYVTEAFF	-	TRBV5-1	TRBJ1-1
CASRTGGVTGELFF	-	TRBV5-1	TRBJ2-2
CASSPGTSGKGTQYF	-	TRBV7-3	TRBJ2-3
CASSLDKSSYEQYF	few	TRBV5-4	TRBJ2-7
CASSLNTITGELFF	-	TRBV6-1	TRBJ2-2
CASSPRTGTLEGTEAFF	-	TRBV4-1	TRBJ1-1
CASFSGPNSGNTIYF	-	TRBV28	TRBJ1-3
CASSLESYYGYTF	once	TRBV5-1	TRBJ1-2
CASSERRISTDTQYF	-	TRBV5-1	TRBJ2-3
CAWSAGHGTYNEQFF	-	TRBV30	TRBJ2-1
CASSVSPRENTEAFF	-	TRBV9	TRBJ1-1
CASSTGGGEKLFF	-	TRBV6-5	TRBJ1-4
CASSYREEDTIYF	few	TRBV28	TRBJ1-3
CASSLRPRRAKNIQYF	-	TRBV5-4	TRBJ2-4
CASSPSGSRSVAQHF	-	TRBV5-6	TRBJ1-5
CASSLRVSLAVYNEQFF	-	TRBV5-8	TRBJ2-1
CASSPPQGEQYF	-	TRBV23-1	TRBJ2-7
CAFMTGNGNQPQHF	-	TRBV30	TRBJ1-5
CASSFRDTQPQHF	-	TRBV12-3/TRBV12-4	TRBJ1-5
CASIKGWGLRGYTF	-	TRBV28	TRBJ1-2
CASNYHRVGCQPQHF	once	TRBV7-3	TRBJ1-5